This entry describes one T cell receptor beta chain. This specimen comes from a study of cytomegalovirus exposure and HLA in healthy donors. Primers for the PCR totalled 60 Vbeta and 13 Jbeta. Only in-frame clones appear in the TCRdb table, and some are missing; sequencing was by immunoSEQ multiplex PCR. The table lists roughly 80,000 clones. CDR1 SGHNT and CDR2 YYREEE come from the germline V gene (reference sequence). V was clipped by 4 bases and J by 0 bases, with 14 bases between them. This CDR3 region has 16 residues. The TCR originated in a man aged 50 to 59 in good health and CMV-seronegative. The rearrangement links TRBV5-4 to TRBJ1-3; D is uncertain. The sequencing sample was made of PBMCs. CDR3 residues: CASSASGDASGNTIYF. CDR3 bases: TGTGCCAGCAGCGCGTCGGGAGATGCCTCTGGAAACACCATATATTTT.